This T cell receptor beta chain comes out of a study of T cells in Graves' hyperthyroidism and ophthalmopathy. This clonotype is a singleton in its sample. Its antigen is not known. Trimming took 4 bases from V and 2 from J, leaving 9 bases between them. Germline CDR1 reads SQVTM; CDR2 reads ANQGSEA. CDR3 length equals 12 residues. Hyperthyroidism had been newly diagnosed in patients aged 18 to 65, and its duration was under 2 months. TCR beta CDR3 sequences were amplified from RNA transcripts. When the TCR CDR3 underwent first-round RT-PCR, the HTBI primer set was used. In TCRdb, the multiplex PCR reads were re-called with MiXCR into one record per CDR3 protein. The repertoire consists of 610,000 or so distinct CDR3 sequences, with about 43% occurring once and the leading ten covering approximately 7.5%. General study points: Through a model of 13 V-J features, ophthalmopathy was separated from stable hyperthyroidism. Most clonotypes expanded in thyroid above 0.001 were likewise present in blood.

V is TRBV29-1 and J is TRBJ2-7, with a tentative D call TRBD1 (7 bases). The sequenced sample consisted of peripheral blood or thyroid tissue (not recorded which). This TCR was sampled from a woman aged 18-30 years with Graves' hyperthyroidism. In DNA, the CDR3 is TGCAGCGTTGGCAGGGGGGCCTACGAGCAGTACTTC. Protein: CSVGRGAYEQYF.